This entry lists 3 T cell receptor beta chains sequenced from one sample in a study of CD8 T cells in ankylosing spondylitis. These receptors are not linked to any known antigen. General study points: Characteristic of ankylosing spondylitis blood, it appeared, was a TCR beta motif comprising fewer than 10 highly homologous variants.

TCRdb processed the 5' RACE reads anew with MiXCR; each CDR3 protein has one entry. The sample includes about 450,000 distinct CDR3 sequences, 20% to 30% of them seen just once. The sequenced material came from blood, either unsorted or a sorted T cell fraction (not recorded which). The receptors come from a male donor with ankylosing spondylitis.

This clonotype was seen a handful of times. V gene TRBV11-2 combines with J gene TRBJ2-7; D perhaps matches TRBD2 (6 bases). This CDR3 has 13 residues. Germline-derived CDR1 and CDR2 are SGHAT and FQNNGV. V gave up 3 bases and J gave up 3 bases, with 9 bases separating them. This CDR3 reads CASSLGLYYEQYV. For the CDR3, the DNA is TGTGCCAGCAGCTTGGGACTCTACTACGAGCAGTACGTC.

The chain has TRBV6-5 and TRBJ1-2; TRBD1 is a possible D gene (5 bases). With 5 bases removed from V and 1 base from J, the gap between germline ends came to 14 bases. The germline CDR1 and CDR2 sequences are MNHEY and SVGAGI. The CDR3 is 15 residues long. The DNA of the CDR3 is TGTGCCAGCAGTAACGTCATGGGGGGTAACTATGGCTACACCTTC. This gives the protein CASSNVMGGNYGYTF.

This clonotype showed up just a few times. The chain recombines TRBV11-2 with TRBJ2-3; possibly TRBD1 or TRBD2 for D (5 bases each). Germline values: CDR1 SGHAT, CDR2 FQNNGV. The V end was cut by 0 bases, the J end by 1 base, with 8 bases between. The CDR3 is 15 amino acids. The CDR3 DNA reads as TGTGCCAGCAGCTTAGAACGGGGCGGCACAGATACGCAGTATTTT. Translated, it gives CASSLERGGTDTQYF.